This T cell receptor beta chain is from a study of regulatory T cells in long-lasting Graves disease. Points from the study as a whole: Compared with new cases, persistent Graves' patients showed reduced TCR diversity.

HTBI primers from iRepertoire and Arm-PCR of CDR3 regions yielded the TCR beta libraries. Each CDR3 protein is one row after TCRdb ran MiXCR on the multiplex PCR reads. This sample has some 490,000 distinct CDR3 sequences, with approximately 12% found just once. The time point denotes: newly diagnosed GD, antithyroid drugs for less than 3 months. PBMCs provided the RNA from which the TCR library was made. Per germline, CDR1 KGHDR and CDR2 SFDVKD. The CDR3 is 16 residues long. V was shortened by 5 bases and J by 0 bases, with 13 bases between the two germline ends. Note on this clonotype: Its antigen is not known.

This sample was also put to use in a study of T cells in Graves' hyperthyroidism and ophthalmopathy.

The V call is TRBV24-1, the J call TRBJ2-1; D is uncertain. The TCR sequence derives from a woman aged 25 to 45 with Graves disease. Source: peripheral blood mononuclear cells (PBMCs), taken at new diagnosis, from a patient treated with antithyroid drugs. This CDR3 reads CATSGPDASSYNEQFF. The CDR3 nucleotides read TGTGCCACCAGTGGCCCGGACGCTAGCTCCTACAATGAGCAGTTCTTC.